This TCR beta chain was captured by sequencing in a study of glioma-infiltrating T cells. With regard to this clonotype: The antigen is unknown. Germline is not matched at one junction end, which may reflect a read error.

The CDR3 covers 17 residues. Looked up from germline, CDR1 is MRHNA and CDR2 is SNTAGT. The study's findings and limits: Tissue-blood divergence was below expectation in non-neoplastic patients, above in gliomas.

Using RNA template, CDR3s of TCR alpha and beta were amplified with iRepertoire arm-PCR. TCRdb processed the multiplex PCR reads anew with MiXCR; each CDR3 protein has one entry. The table lists a few hundred thousand distinct CDR3 sequences, more than 35% of them singletons. The chain recombines TRBV6-4 with TRBJ2-1; TRBD2 matches 15 bases. This receptor was taken from a human donor with low-grade glioma or glioblastoma, undergoing nonglioma brain surgery, or in good health (not recorded which). Sequenced material: glioma tissue, nonneoplastic brain tissue, or PBMCs (not recorded which). CDR3 sequence: CASSPSLGLAGGPSQLF. The DNA of the CDR3 is TGTGCCAGCAGTCCATCTCTGGGACTAGCGGGAGGTCCGAGTCAGCTCTTC.